A selection of T cell receptor beta chains follows, all from one sample in a study of cytomegalovirus exposure and HLA in healthy donors. Produced via immunoSEQ multiplex PCR; TCRdb's table is partial and in-frame only. This table lists some 110,000 clones. Sequencing was done on a sample of PBMCs. The receptors come from a man aged 25-45 years in good health and CMV-seronegative. Both conserved end residues are part of each CDR3. Fields, in order: D gene, J gene, V gene, CDR3 DNA, CDR3 protein. D genes are given only for firm matches.

.	TRBJ2-2	TRBV5-8	TGTGCCAGCAGCTTCAGGGATAGGGAGCTGTTTTTT	CASSFRDRELFF
TRBD1	TRBJ1-4	TRBV5-4	TGTGCCAGCAGCCTACAGGGGAGTGAAAAACTGTTTTTT	CASSLQGSEKLFF
TRBD1	TRBJ1-2	TRBV18	TGTGCCAGCTCGCGAGAGGACCGGGACAGGGGGTATGGCTACACCTTC	CASSREDRDRGYGYTF
.	TRBJ2-5	TRBV6-5	TGTGCCAGCAGTCCCCCTAGCGCAGGGACCCAGTACTTC	CASSPPSAGTQYF
TRBD2	TRBJ2-1	TRBV30	TGTGCCTGGAGTACTATAGCGGGGGTGTTATATGAGCAGTTCTTC	CAWSTIAGVLYEQFF
.	TRBJ1-4	TRBV5-1	TGCGCCAGCAGCTTGCGGGAGAGGGAAAAACTGTTTTTT	CASSLREREKLFF
.	TRBJ1-4	TRBV2	TGTGCCAGCCAAAGGGACTCTCCCAATGAAAAACTGTTTTTT	CASQRDSPNEKLFF
TRBD1	TRBJ1-6	TRBV27	TGTGCCAGCAGTTTATCAATGCCGGGACAGGGTTGGGATTCACCCCTCCACTTT	CASSLSMPGQGWDSPLHF
.	TRBJ1-1	TRBV5-5	TGTGCCAGCAGCGCTAGACCGAACACTGAAGCTTTCTTT	CASSARPNTEAFF
.	TRBJ1-4	TRBV5-4	TGTGCCAGCAGCCCCCGCGAAGGGGATGAAAAACTGTTTTTT	CASSPREGDEKLFF
TRBD2	TRBJ2-5	TRBV10-3	TGTGCCATCAGTCCCGGACCGACTAGCGGGGGGGCCGAGGAGACCCAGTACTTC	CAISPGPTSGGAEETQYF
TRBD2	TRBJ2-2	TRBV19	TGTGCCAGTAGGACGGGGGGATCCACCGGGGAGCTGTTTTTT	CASRTGGSTGELFF
.	TRBJ1-1	TRBV6-5	TGTGCCAGCAGTACCACCCCGGGGGAAACTGAAGCTTTCTTT	CASSTTPGETEAFF
.	TRBJ1-1	TRBV6-5	TGTGCCAGCAGTTACGGACAGAAAGCTTTCTTT	CASSYGQKAFF
TRBD1	TRBJ1-1	TRBV7-2	TGTGCCAGCAGCCCCCGACAGGGTATGAACACTGAAGCTTTCTTT	CASSPRQGMNTEAFF
TRBD1	TRBJ2-4	TRBV6-5	TGTGCCAGCATGAGACAGGGCGCCAAAAACATTCAGTACTTC	CASMRQGAKNIQYF
TRBD1	TRBJ1-1	TRBV4-2	TGTGCCAGCAGCCACCCTGCAGGGGGGACTGAAGCTTTCTTT	CASSHPAGGTEAFF
TRBD1	TRBJ1-3	TRBV5-6	TGTGCCAGCAGCCGACAGGGATTTAAAAACACCATATATTTT	CASSRQGFKNTIYF
TRBD1	TRBJ1-2	TRBV7-2	TGTGCCAGCAGCTTCCGACAGGGGGCTACTTCACCCTATGGCTACACCTTC	CASSFRQGATSPYGYTF
.	TRBJ1-5	TRBV19	TGTGCCAGTAGTATCAGACCCGAGGGTGGCAATCAGCCCCAGCATTTT	CASSIRPEGGNQPQHF
.	TRBJ2-7	TRBV11-3	TGTGCCAGCAGCCCCACCCTGGGGGGATGCAACTACGAGCAGTACTTC	CASSPTLGGCNYEQYF
.	TRBJ2-7	TRBV7-2	TGTGCCAGCAGCTCAGGGGTAGAGCCCTACGAGCAGTACTTC	CASSSGVEPYEQYF
TRBD2	TRBJ2-5	TRBV4-1	TGCGCCAGCAGCCCCGGGACTAGTGGGGAGACCCAGTACTTC	CASSPGTSGETQYF
.	TRBJ1-2	TRBV5-5	TGTGCCAGCAGCACCCGACCCGAAGGAGGGGATGGCTACACCTTC	CASSTRPEGGDGYTF
TRBD1	TRBJ1-1	TRBV7-9	TGTGCCAGCAGCCCCCGAGGAGGGGGCGGGCACACTGAAGCTTTCTTT	CASSPRGGGGHTEAFF
TRBD1	TRBJ2-5	TRBV9	TGTGCCAGCAGCCCCGGACAGGGGGCGAACAGGGAGACCCAGTACTTC	CASSPGQGANRETQYF
TRBD2	TRBJ2-5	TRBV9	TGTGCCAGCAGCGTAGTCGGACTAGCGGGAATTCAAGAGACCCAGTACTTC	CASSVVGLAGIQETQYF
.	TRBJ2-1	TRBV13	TGTGCCAGCAGCCGAAGCGAGGTGGGTAGCGACAATGAGCAGTTCTTC	CASSRSEVGSDNEQFF
TRBD2	TRBJ2-2	TRBV4-2	TGTGCCAGCAGCCAAGATCCCATAGCGGGGGGGCCCACCGGGGGGCTGTTTTTT	CASSQDPIAGGPTGGLFF
TRBD1	TRBJ1-4	TRBV27	TGTGCCAGCAGTTTATGGGGGACAGGGACTGGTGAAAAACTGTTTTTT	CASSLWGTGTGEKLFF
.	TRBJ2-5	TRBV4-2	TGTGCCAGCAGCCAGAGACTAGTGGAGACCCAGTACTTC	CASSQRLVETQYF
.	TRBJ1-6	TRBV14	TGTGCCAGCAGCCAAGATCACCGGGGGGGTCAGGACTTT	CASSQDHRGGQDF
.	TRBJ1-5	TRBV4-1	TGCGCCAGCAGCCATCAGCCAGGGGCTACCAATCAGCCCCAGCATTTT	CASSHQPGATNQPQHF
TRBD1	TRBJ2-3	TRBV19	TGTGCCAGAGACAGGGGTCGGACAGATACGCAGTATTTT	CARDRGRTDTQYF
TRBD2	TRBJ2-3	TRBV7-2	TGTGCCAGCAGCTTAGGGGCGAGCGGGGCTATGGGTACGCAGTATTTT	CASSLGASGAMGTQYF
.	TRBJ2-7	TRBV28	TGTGCCAGCAGTTTAATAGGGGTGGCCTACGAGCAGTACTTC	CASSLIGVAYEQYF
TRBD1	TRBJ1-2	TRBV7-2	TGTGCCAGCAGCCCCCCAGGGGGCAGAGTTGGCTACACCTTC	CASSPPGGRVGYTF
.	TRBJ1-2	TRBV18	TGTGCCAGCTCACCCTCGCCCGAGGTGTCCTATGGCTACACCTTC	CASSPSPEVSYGYTF
.	TRBJ2-7	TRBV6-5	TGTGCCAGCACCTCCCCGGGCGGGACCACTCTGGAGTACTTC	CASTSPGGTTLEYF
TRBD1	TRBJ1-1	TRBV29-1	TGCAGCGTTGTCCTCCGACAGGGGAACACTGAAGCTTTCTTT	CSVVLRQGNTEAFF
.	TRBJ2-2	TRBV5-4	TGTGCCAGCAGCTCCCGGGACACTAACACCGGGGAGCTGTTTTTT	CASSSRDTNTGELFF
.	TRBJ2-3	TRBV6-4	TGTGCCAGCAGTGAAACAGCTAGCACAGATACGCAGTATTTT	CASSETASTDTQYF
.	TRBJ2-7	TRBV14	TGTGCCAGCAGCCCACAGAGGGGGGAGCAGTACTTC	CASSPQRGEQYF
TRBD1	TRBJ1-2	TRBV7-8	TGTGCCAGCAGCTTAGAACAGGGGGACTTCTATGGCTACACCTTC	CASSLEQGDFYGYTF
.	TRBJ2-7	TRBV6-1	TGTGCCAGCAGTGGTGCAGGAAATTACGAGCAGTACTTC	CASSGAGNYEQYF
.	TRBJ2-5	TRBV18	TGTGCCAGCTCTCCCCGACAGACCCAAGAGACCCAGTACTTC	CASSPRQTQETQYF
TRBD1	TRBJ1-1	TRBV6-5	TGTGCCAGCAGTTACTGGACAGGGGGAGACACTGAAGCTTTCTTT	CASSYWTGGDTEAFF
TRBD1	TRBJ2-5	TRBV4-1	TGCGCCAGCAGCCAAGGGTGGACAGGAGAGACCCAGTACTTC	CASSQGWTGETQYF
.	TRBJ2-1	TRBV12-5	TGTGCTAGTGGTTTAGTCGGCGGGTGGGATGAGCAGTTCTTC	CASGLVGGWDEQFF
.	TRBJ1-4	TRBV6-5	TGTGCCAGCAGTTACTCGAGCAGGGTATATGAAAAACTGTTTTTT	CASSYSSRVYEKLFF
.	TRBJ1-5	TRBV7-7	TGTGCCAGCAGCCCAATAGGGGGGGGCTTTTTCAATCAGCCCCAGCATTTT	CASSPIGGGFFNQPQHF
TRBD1	TRBJ2-3	TRBV19	TGTGCCAGTAGGGGGACAGGAGTTAGCACAGATACGCAGTATTTT	CASRGTGVSTDTQYF
TRBD2	TRBJ2-6	TRBV2	TGTGCCAGCAGGGGAAGCGGGGGGGCAGCTGGGGCCAACGTCCTGACTTTC	CASRGSGGAAGANVLTF
.	TRBJ1-1	TRBV19	TGTGCCAGTAGATTTCGAGGGCAGACTGAAGCTTTCTTT	CASRFRGQTEAFF
TRBD1	TRBJ1-6	TRBV7-8	TGTGCCAGCAACTCCGGACAGGTGCGTCCCCTCCACTTT	CASNSGQVRPLHF
TRBD1	TRBJ2-7	TRBV18	TGTGCCAGCTCACCGGGACAGGGTACCTACGAGCAGTACTTC	CASSPGQGTYEQYF
TRBD2	TRBJ2-1	TRBV4-2	TGTGCCAGCAGCCTCTCCGGGACTAGCGTTAATGAGCAGTTCTTC	CASSLSGTSVNEQFF
.	TRBJ2-7	TRBV18	TGTGCCAGCTCACGAGGGCCACTCTACGAGCAGTACTTC	CASSRGPLYEQYF
.	TRBJ2-7	TRBV7-2	TGTGCCAGCAGCTCCGGGACCCGGGGGGCGGTAAGCTCCTACGAGCAGTACTTC	CASSSGTRGAVSSYEQYF
.	TRBJ2-7	TRBV5-4	TGTGCCAGCAGCTTGGGCCAAATTCGCGGTTCCGAGCAGTACTTC	CASSLGQIRGSEQYF